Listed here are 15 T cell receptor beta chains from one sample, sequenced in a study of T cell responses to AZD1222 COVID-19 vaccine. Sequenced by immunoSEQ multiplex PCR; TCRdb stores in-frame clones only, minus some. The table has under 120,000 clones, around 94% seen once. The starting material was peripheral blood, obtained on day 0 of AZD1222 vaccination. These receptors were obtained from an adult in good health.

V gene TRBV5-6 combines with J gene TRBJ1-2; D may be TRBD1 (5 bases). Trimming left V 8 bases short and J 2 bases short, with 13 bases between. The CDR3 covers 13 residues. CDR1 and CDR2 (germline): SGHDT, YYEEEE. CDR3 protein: CASGEGNNYGYTF. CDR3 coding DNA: TGTGCCAGTGGGGAGGGGAACAACTATGGCTACACCTTC. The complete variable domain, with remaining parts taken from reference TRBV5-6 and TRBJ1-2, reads DAGVTQSPTHLIKTRGQQVTLRCSPKSGHDTVSWYQQALGQGPQFIFQYYEEEERQRGNFPDRFSGHQFPNYSSELNVNALLLGDSALYLCASGEGNNYGYTFGSGTRLTVV.

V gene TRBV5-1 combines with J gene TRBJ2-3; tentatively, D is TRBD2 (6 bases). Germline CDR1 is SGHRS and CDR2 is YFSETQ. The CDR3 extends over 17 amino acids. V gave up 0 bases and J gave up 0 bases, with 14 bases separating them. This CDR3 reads CASSLVSSSASTDTQYF. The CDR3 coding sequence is TGCGCCAGCAGCTTGGTGTCTTCTAGCGCTAGCACAGATACGCAGTATTTT.

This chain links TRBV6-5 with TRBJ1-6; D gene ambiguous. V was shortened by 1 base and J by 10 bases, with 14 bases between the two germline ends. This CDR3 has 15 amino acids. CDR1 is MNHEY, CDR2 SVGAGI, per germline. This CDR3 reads CASSYFSGLGSPLHF. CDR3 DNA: TGTGCCAGCAGTTACTTCTCGGGGTTAGGATCACCCCTCCACTTT.

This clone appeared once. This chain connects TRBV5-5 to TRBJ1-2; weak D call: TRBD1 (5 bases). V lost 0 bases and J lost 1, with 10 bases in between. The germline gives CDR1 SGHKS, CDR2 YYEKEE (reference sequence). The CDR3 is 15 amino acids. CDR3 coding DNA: TGTGCCAGCAGCTTGGCGGGGGTCCGTAACTATGGCTACACCTTC. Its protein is CASSLAGVRNYGYTF.

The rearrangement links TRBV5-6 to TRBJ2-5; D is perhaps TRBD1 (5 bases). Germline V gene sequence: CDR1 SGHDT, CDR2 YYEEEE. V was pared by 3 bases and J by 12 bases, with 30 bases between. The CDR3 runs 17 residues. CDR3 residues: CASSWTRDRSRPGGEYF. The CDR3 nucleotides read TGTGCCAGCAGCTGGACACGCGATCGATCTCGACCCGGTGGAGAGTACTTC.

CDR3 DNA: TGTGCCAGCAGCCAAAGGGGACAGTCGAACACTGAAGCTTTCTTT. Translation: CASSQRGQSNTEAFF. The chain is built from TRBV3-1 (or the pseudogene TRBV3-2) and TRBJ1-1; 7 positions match TRBD1. The CDR3 totals 15 residues. V shed 2 bases and J 1 base; nucleotides not matched to a gene: 4. Per germline, CDR1 LGHDT and CDR2 YNNKEL (reference sequence).

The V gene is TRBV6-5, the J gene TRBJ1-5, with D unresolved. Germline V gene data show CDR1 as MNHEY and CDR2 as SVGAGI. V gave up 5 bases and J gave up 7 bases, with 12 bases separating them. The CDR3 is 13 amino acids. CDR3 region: CASSQSIGQPQHF. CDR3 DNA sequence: TGTGCCAGCAGTCAAAGCATCGGGCAGCCCCAGCATTTT.

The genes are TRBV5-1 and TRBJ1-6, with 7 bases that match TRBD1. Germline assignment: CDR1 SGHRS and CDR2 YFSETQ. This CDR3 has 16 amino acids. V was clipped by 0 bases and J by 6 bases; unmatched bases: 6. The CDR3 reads CASSLANWDSNSPLHF. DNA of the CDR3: TGCGCCAGCAGCTTGGCCAACTGGGACAGTAATTCACCCCTCCACTTT.

CDR3 sequence: CASSPGTADEPDGYTF. CDR3 sequence (DNA): TGTGCCAGCAGCCCTGGAACGGCCGACGAGCCGGATGGCTACACCTTC. The rearrangement joins TRBV5-5 to TRBJ1-2, with D uncertain. V lost 4 bases and J 6 bases, leaving 22 bases between the germline ends. The CDR3 sequence is 16 residues long. Germline values: CDR1 SGHKS, CDR2 YYEKEE (reference sequence).

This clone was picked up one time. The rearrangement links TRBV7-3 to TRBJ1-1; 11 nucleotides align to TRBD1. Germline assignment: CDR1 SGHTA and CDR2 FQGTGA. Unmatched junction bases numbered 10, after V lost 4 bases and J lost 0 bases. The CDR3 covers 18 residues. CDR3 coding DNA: TGTGCCAGCAGCTCCGGCAGATGGGACAGGGGGATGAACACTGAAGCTTTCTTT. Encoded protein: CASSSGRWDRGMNTEAFF.

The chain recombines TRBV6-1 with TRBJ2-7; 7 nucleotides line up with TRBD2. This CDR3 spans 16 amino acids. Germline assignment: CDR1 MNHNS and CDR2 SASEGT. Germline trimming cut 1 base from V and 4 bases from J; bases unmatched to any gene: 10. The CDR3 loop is CASSEGGAGRGYEQYF. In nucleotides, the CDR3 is TGTGCCAGCAGTGAAGGGGGAGCGGGAAGAGGGTACGAGCAGTACTTC.

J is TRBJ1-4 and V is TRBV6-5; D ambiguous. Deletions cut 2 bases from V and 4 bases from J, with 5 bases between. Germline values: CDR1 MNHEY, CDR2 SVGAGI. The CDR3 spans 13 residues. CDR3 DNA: TGTGCCAGCAGTTACGAAAGTAATGAAAAACTGTTTTTT. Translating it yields CASSYESNEKLFF.

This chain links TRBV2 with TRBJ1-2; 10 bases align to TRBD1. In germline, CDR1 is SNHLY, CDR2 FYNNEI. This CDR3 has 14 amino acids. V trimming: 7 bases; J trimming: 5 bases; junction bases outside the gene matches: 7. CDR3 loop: CASTGQGEIYGYTF. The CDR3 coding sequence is TGTGCCAGCACCGGACAGGGGGAGATTTATGGCTACACCTTC. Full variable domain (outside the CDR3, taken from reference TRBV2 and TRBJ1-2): EPEVTQTPSHQVTQMGQEVILRCVPISNHLYFYWYRQILGQKVEFLVSFYNNEISEKSEIFDDQFSVERPDGSNFTLKIRSTKLEDSAMYFCASTGQGEIYGYTFGSGTRLTVV.

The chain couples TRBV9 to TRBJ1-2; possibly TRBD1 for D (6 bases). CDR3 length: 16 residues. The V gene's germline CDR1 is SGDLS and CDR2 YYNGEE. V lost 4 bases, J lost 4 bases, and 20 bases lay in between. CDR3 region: CASSIRDTQFGYGYTF. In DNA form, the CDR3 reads TGTGCCAGCAGCATCCGGGACACTCAGTTCGGCTATGGCTACACCTTC.

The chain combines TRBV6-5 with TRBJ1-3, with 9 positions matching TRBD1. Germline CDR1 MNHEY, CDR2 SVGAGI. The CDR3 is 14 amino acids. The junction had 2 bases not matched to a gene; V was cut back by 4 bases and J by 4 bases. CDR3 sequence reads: CASSSDRGGNTIYF. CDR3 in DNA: TGTGCCAGCAGTTCGGACAGGGGCGGAAACACCATATATTTT.